The 9 T cell receptor beta chains below come from one sample, sequenced in a study of radiotherapy plus CTLA-4 blockade in lung cancer. The repertoire was sequenced with immunoSEQ multiplex PCR; TCRdb's copy has only in-frame clones and lacks some. The sample shows around 15,000 clones, 55% to 75% of them seen only once. Sequenced here: peripheral blood, sampled from a patient treated with radiotherapy plus ipilimumab. All receptors come from a human donor with non-small cell lung cancer whose response to radiotherapy plus ipilimumab could not be evaluated.

The chain joins TRBV5-1 to TRBJ1-1, with D possibly being TRBD1 (5 bases). V lost 0 bases to trimming and J lost 4 bases, with 10 bases between them. The CDR3 spans 14 residues. Looked up from germline, CDR1 is SGHRS and CDR2 is YFSETQ. The CDR3 loop is CASSLVAQGTEAFF. The CDR3 bases are TGCGCCAGCAGCTTGGTCGCCCAGGGCACTGAAGCTTTCTTT.

The chain uses TRBV11-2 and TRBJ2-1, with 8 bases that match TRBD2. Germline V lookup: CDR1 SGHAT, CDR2 FQNNGV. This CDR3 comprises 13 residues. V lost 0 bases, J lost 11 bases, and 3 bases stayed unmatched. CDR3 loop: CASSLEGGGKQFF. Written as DNA, the CDR3 is TGTGCCAGCAGCTTAGAAGGCGGGGGGAAGCAGTTCTTC.

Only a few counts were recorded for this clone. The chain recombines TRBV4-2 with TRBJ2-5, with TRBD2 matching 11 bases. Trimming removed 8 bases from V and 5 bases from J; junction bases left unmatched: 16. CDR1 LGHNA and CDR2 YNFKEQ come from the germline V gene. This CDR3 is built from 17 residues. This CDR3 is CASSGLAGGGAGETQYF. In DNA, the CDR3 is TGTGCCAGCTCCGGACTAGCGGGCGGCGGGGCCGGCGAGACCCAGTACTTC.

This clone showed up just once. The rearrangement uses TRBV2 and TRBJ2-7, with 9 bases that match TRBD2. Trimming took 5 bases from V and 0 from J; bases not matched to a gene: 11. The CDR3 length is 17 residues. CDR1 is SNHLY and CDR2 is FYNNEI in the germline V gene. The DNA of the CDR3 is TGTGCCAGCAGTAGAACCCTAGCGGGGCCGAGCTCCTACGAGCAGTACGTC. It codes for CASSRTLAGPSSYEQYV.

The sample holds a few counts of this clone. The chain is built from TRBV19 and TRBJ1-2; the D is unclear. The CDR3 has 12 amino acids. Germline V gene data show CDR1 as LNHDA and CDR2 as SQIVND (reference sequence). Trimming pared 3 bases from V and 9 bases from J, leaving 11 bases between. CDR3 residues: CASSIRSGSYTF. CDR3 nucleotides: TGTGCCAGTAGTATTAGGTCCGGGAGCTACACCTTC.

V and J are TRBV7-2 and TRBJ2-1; 7 bases map to TRBD2. The CDR3 is 13 residues long. Per the germline V gene, CDR1 is SGHTA and CDR2 is FQGNSA. J lost 9 bases, V lost 5 bases, and 7 bases had no gene match. The CDR3 loop is CASSGGVLGEQFF. CDR3 DNA sequence: TGTGCCAGCAGCGGGGGGGTCTTAGGTGAGCAGTTCTTC.

The rearrangement uses TRBV27 and TRBJ1-2, with 11 bases that match TRBD1. J was trimmed by 7 bases and V by 8 bases; bases with no gene match: 9. CDR1 and CDR2 from the germline V gene are MNHEY and SMNVEV (reference sequence). There are 14 residues in the CDR3. For the CDR3, the DNA is TGTGCCAGCCGGGACAGGGGGAGTTTGGGTGGCTACACCTTC. Amino acid sequence: CASRDRGSLGGYTF.

V and J are TRBV7-9 and TRBJ2-5, with D possibly matching TRBD1 (7 bases). The V gene's germline CDR1 is SEHNR and CDR2 FQNEAQ (reference sequence). Trimming removed 2 bases at V and 5 bases at J, with 18 bases between. The CDR3 runs to 16 residues. CDR3 in amino acids: CASSLNGGGKEETQYF. The DNA of the CDR3 is TGTGCCAGCAGCTTAAATGGAGGGGGCAAAGAGGAGACCCAGTACTTC.

The chain has TRBV5-4 and TRBJ1-2, with 12 bases identical to TRBD1. Germline V gene lookup returns CDR1 SGHNT and CDR2 YYREEE (reference sequence). This CDR3 has 15 residues. Trimming cost V 4 bases and J 5 bases; bases outside gene matches: 6. DNA of the CDR3: TGTGCCAGCAGCCAAAGGGACAGGGGGCCGTATGGCTACACCTTC. Translated: CASSQRDRGPYGYTF.